A single sample is the source of the 7 T cell receptor beta chains below, sequenced in a study of beta chain features in type 1 diabetes. Reverse transcription of all isolated RNA meant that expressed TCRB transcripts were sequenced. TCRdb's copy holds only in-frame clones and misses some; the assay was immunoSEQ multiplex PCR. The table has 70,000 to 95,000 clones, about a third seen once. Sequencing used stem cell memory CD4+ T cells from blood. The receptor source for this set is a woman in her late teens or twenties in good health.

This clone was seen a handful of times. The rearrangement joins TRBV5-1 to TRBJ2-1; tentative D call: TRBD1 (5 bases). Germline CDR1 reads SGHRS; CDR2 reads YFSETQ. The CDR3 covers 15 residues. With 4 bases removed from V and 3 bases from J, the gap between germline ends came to 14 bases. As DNA, the CDR3 is TGCGCCAGCAGCCCGACGGGCAGGGACTACAATGAGCAGTTCTTC. As protein: CASSPTGRDYNEQFF.

This clone came up a few times. The rearrangement joins TRBV7-9 to TRBJ2-7; TRBD2 matches 7 bases. The germline V gene encodes CDR1 SEHNR and CDR2 FQNEAQ (reference sequence). V shed 4 bases and J 0 bases; nucleotides not matched to a gene: 9. The CDR3 runs 16 residues. DNA for the CDR3: TGTGCCAGCAGCTCACCGAGGGGAGGGAGCTCCTACGAGCAGTACTTC. This encodes CASSSPRGGSSYEQYF.

This rearrangement joins TRBV5-1 to TRBJ2-1; D not certain. Germline CDR1 SGHRS, CDR2 YFSETQ. Trimming pared 0 bases from V and 9 bases from J, leaving 13 bases between. This CDR3 is 14 amino acids long. The CDR3 DNA is TGCGCCAGCAGCTTGGCCGATGCTAGGAGTGAGCAGTTCTTC. It translates to CASSLADARSEQFF.

This clone has more than one count but fewer than ten. This chain connects TRBV4-3 to TRBJ2-3, with 7 bases aligning to TRBD2. The J segment lost 4 bases and the V segment lost 0 bases, leaving 7 bases of the junction unmatched. Germline V gene sequence: CDR1 LGHNA, CDR2 YSLEER. The CDR3 is 16 amino acids. CDR3 DNA: TGCGCCAGCAGCCAAGATTATGCTAGCGGTGCAGATACGCAGTATTTT. It codes for CASSQDYASGADTQYF.

This clone was seen a few times. The chain joins TRBV6-5 to TRBJ2-1; D uncertain. The CDR3 length is 13 residues. The germline V and J ends were trimmed by 8 bases and 5 bases, with 13 bases remaining between them. The germline gives CDR1 MNHEY, CDR2 SVGAGI. In DNA, the CDR3 is TGTGCCAGCTTCGGCAGGATAGACAATGAGCAGTTCTTC. Translating it yields CASFGRIDNEQFF.

This clone was observed a handful of times. This chain links TRBV30 with TRBJ2-5; 10 bases are a match to TRBD2. V shed 2 bases and J 6 bases; nucleotides not matched to a gene: 6. The CDR3 has 14 amino acids. Per the germline V gene, CDR1 is GTSNPN and CDR2 is SVGIG (reference sequence). The CDR3: CAWSSAGGQQTQYF. CDR3 DNA sequence: TGTGCCTGGAGTTCAGCGGGGGGGCAACAGACCCAGTACTTC.

J is TRBJ2-2 and V is TRBV9; TRBD1 matches 7 bases. V was pared by 7 bases and J by 0 bases, with 0 bases of the junction left unmatched. CDR1 is SGDLS and CDR2 is YYNGEE in the germline V gene. This CDR3 contains 13 residues. In DNA, the CDR3 is TGTGCCAGCGGGACAGCGAACACCGGGGAGCTGTTTTTT. This codes for CASGTANTGELFF.